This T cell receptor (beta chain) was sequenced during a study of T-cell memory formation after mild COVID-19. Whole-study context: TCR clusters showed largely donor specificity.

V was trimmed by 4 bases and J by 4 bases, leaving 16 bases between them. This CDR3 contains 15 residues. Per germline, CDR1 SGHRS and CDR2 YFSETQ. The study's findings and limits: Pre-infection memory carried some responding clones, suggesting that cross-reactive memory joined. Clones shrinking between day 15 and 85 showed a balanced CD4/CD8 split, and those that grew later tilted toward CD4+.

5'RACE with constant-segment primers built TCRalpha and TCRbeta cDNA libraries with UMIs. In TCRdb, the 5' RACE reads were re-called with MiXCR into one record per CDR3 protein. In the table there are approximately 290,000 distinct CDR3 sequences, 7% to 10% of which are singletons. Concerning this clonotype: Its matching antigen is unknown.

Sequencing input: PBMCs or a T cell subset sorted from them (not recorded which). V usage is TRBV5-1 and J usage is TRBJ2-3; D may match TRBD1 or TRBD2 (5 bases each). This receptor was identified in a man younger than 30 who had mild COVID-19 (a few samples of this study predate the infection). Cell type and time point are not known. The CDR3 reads CASSPGPSGPDTQYF. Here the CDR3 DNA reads TGCGCCAGCAGCCCAGGGCCCAGCGGACCAGATACGCAGTATTTT.